Included here is one T cell receptor (beta chain) sequence, with context. Its antigen is not identified. The data derive from a study of T cell responses to AZD1222 COVID-19 vaccine. The V end lost 0 bases, the J end lost 5 bases, and 11 bases lay between the germline ends. CDR3 length: 14 residues. CDR1 and CDR2 (germline): SGHRS, YFSETQ. Study-level findings and limits: Regions 160-218 and 743-854 held dominance among vaccine-associated CD4 TCRs, which spanned spike.

The method was immunoSEQ multiplex PCR; TCRdb's version includes in-frame clones alone and lacks a portion of them. Among approximately 99,000 clones listed, approximately 91% were seen once. The chain joins TRBV5-1 to TRBJ2-5, with D possibly being TRBD1 or TRBD2 (6 bases each). This receptor was taken from an adult who received the AZD1222 COVID-19 vaccine. Sequenced material: peripheral blood, taken 28 days after the second AZD1222 dose. DNA of the CDR3: TGCGCCAGCAGCTTGGCCGGGGGCCGGGAGACCCAGTACTTC. It is translated as CASSLAGGRETQYF.